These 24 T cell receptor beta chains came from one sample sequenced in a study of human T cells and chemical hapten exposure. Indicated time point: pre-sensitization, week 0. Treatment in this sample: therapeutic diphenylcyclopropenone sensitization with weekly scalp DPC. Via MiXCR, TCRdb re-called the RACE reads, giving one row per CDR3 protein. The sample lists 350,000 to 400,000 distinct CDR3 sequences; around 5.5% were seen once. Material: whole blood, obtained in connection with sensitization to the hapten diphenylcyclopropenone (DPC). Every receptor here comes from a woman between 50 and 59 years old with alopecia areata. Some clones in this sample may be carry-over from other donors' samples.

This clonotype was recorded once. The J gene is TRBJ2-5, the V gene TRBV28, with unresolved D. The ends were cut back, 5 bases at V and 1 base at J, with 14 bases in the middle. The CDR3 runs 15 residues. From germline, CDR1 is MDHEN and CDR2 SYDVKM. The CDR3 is CASSNGAPPQETQYF. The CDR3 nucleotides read TGTGCCAGCAGTAACGGAGCCCCACCCCAAGAGACCCAGTACTTC. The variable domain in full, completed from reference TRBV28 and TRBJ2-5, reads DVKVTQSSRYLVKRTGEKVFLECVQDMDHENMFWYRQDPGLGLRLIYFSYDVKMKEKGDIPEGYSVSREKKERFSLILESASTNQTSMYLCASSNGAPPQETQYFGPGTRLLVL.

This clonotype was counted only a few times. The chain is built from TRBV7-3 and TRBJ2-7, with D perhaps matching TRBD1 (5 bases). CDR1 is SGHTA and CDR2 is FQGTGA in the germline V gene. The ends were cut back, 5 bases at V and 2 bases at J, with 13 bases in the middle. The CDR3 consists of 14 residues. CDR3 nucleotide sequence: TGTGCCAGCAGCCCCGACAGCTTCCCCTACGAGCAGTACTTC. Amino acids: CASSPDSFPYEQYF.

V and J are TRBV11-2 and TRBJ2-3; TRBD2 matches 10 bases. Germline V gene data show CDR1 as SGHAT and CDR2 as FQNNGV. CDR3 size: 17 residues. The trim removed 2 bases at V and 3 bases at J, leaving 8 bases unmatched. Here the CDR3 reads CASSLSGLAGVTDTQYF. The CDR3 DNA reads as TGTGCCAGCAGCTTATCAGGGCTAGCGGGAGTAACAGATACGCAGTATTTT.

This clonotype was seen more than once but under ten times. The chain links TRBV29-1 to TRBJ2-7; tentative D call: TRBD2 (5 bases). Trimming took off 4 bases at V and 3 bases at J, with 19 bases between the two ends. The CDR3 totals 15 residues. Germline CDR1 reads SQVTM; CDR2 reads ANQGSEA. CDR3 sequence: CSVAPQRAVDYEQYF. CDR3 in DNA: TGCAGCGTTGCCCCGCAGAGGGCGGTTGACTACGAGCAGTACTTC.

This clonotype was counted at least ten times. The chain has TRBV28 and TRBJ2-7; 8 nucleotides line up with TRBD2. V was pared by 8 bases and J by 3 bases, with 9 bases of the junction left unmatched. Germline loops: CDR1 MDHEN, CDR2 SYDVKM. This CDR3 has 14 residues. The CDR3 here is CASSTGGGHYEQYF. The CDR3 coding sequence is TGTGCCAGCTCCACGGGGGGGGGCCACTACGAGCAGTACTTC.

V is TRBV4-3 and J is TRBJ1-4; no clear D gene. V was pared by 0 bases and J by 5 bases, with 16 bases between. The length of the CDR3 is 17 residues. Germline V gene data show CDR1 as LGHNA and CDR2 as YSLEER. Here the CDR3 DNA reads TGCGCCAGCAGCCAAGAAAAGTCCGGCAGGTTGAATGAAAAACTGTTTTTT. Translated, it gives CASSQEKSGRLNEKLFF.

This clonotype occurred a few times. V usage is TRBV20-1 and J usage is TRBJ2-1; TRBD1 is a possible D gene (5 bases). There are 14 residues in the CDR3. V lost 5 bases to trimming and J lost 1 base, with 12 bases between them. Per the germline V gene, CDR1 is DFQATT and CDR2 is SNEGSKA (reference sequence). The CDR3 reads CSALGRGSYNEQFF. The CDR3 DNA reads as TGCAGTGCTTTGGGAAGGGGATCCTACAATGAGCAGTTCTTC.

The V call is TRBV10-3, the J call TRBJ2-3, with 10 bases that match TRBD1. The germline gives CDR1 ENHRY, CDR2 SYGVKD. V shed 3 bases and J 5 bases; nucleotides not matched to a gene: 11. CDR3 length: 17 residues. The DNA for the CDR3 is TGTGCCATCAGTGACCTGACCGGGACAGGGGTGGAAGATACGCAGTATTTT. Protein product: CAISDLTGTGVEDTQYF.

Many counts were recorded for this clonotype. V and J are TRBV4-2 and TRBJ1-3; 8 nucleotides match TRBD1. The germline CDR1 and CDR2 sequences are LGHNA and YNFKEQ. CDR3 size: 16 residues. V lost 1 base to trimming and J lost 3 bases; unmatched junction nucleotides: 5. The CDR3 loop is CASSQAGTGSGNTIYF. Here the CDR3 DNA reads TGTGCCAGCAGCCAAGCGGGGACAGGCAGTGGAAACACCATATATTTT.

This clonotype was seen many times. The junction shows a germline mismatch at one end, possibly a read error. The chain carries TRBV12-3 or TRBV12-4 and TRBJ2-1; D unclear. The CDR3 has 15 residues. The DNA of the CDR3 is TGTGCCAGCAGTTTACTGGGATTCTCCGACAATGAGCAGTTCTTC. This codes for CASSLLGFSDNEQFF.

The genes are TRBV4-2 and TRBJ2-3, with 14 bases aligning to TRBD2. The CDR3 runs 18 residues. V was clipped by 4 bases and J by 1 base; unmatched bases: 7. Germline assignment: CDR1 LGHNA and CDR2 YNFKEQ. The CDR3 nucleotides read TGTGCCAGCAGCCGGGGACTAGCGGGAGCGGTAGGCACAGATACGCAGTATTTT. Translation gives CASSRGLAGAVGTDTQYF.

The CDR3 sequence is CANGPAGSYEQYF. CDR3 bases: TGTGCCAACGGCCCAGCGGGGAGCTACGAGCAGTACTTC. The chain couples TRBV7-9 to TRBJ2-7; TRBD2 agrees at 7 bases. V dropped 10 bases and J dropped 3; count of bases not matched to a gene: 9. Per the germline V gene, CDR1 is SEHNR and CDR2 is FQNEAQ (reference sequence). CDR3 length equals 13 residues.

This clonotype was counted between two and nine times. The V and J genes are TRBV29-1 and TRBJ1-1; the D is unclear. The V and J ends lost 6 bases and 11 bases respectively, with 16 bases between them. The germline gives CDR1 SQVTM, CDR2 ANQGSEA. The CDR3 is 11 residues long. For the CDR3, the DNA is TGCAGCGTCGCTCAACCAAGAGAGGCTTTCTTT. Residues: CSVAQPREAFF.

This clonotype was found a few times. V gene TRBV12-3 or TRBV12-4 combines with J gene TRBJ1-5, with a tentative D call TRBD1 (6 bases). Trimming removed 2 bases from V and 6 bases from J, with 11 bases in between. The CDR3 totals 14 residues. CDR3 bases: TGTGCCAGCAGTTTAAAACAGGGTGGTCAGCCCCAGCATTTT. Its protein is CASSLKQGGQPQHF.

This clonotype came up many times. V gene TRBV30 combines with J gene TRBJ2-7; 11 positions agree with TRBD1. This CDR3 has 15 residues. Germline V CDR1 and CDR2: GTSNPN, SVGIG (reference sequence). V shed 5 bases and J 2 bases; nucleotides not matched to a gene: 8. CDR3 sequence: CAWVPGTGGPYEQYF. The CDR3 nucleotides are TGTGCCTGGGTTCCCGGGACAGGGGGGCCCTACGAGCAGTACTTC.

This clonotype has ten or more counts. The CDR3: CASSQVEGRRETQYF. The CDR3, as DNA: TGTGCCAGCAGCCAAGTTGAAGGCAGGAGAGAGACCCAGTACTTC. This chain joins TRBV3-1 and TRBJ2-5, with unresolved D. V lost 1 base and J 4 bases, leaving 13 bases between the germline ends. Germline lookup yields CDR1 LGHDT and CDR2 YNNKEL (reference sequence). The CDR3 covers 15 residues.

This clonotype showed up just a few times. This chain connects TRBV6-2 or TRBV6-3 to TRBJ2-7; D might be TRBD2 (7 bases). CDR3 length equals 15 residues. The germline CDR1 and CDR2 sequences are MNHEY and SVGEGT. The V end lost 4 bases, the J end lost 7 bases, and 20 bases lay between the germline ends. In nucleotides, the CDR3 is TGTGCCAGCAGTTCTTTCTCGCGGGGGCGCGGAGAGCAGTACTTC. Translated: CASSSFSRGRGEQYF.

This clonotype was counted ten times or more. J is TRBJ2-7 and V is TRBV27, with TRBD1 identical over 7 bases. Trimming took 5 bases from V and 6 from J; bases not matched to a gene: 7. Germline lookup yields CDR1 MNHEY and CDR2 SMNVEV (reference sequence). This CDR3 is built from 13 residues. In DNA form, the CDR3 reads TGTGCCAGCAGTCCAAGACAGGGTCGCGAGCAGTACTTC. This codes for CASSPRQGREQYF.

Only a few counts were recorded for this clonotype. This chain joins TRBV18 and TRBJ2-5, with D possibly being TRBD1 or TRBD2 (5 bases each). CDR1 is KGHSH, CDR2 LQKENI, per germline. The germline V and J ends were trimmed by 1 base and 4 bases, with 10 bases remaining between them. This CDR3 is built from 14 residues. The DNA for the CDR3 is TGTGCCAGCTCACCACAACGGGGCCGAGAGACCCAGTACTTC. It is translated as CASSPQRGRETQYF.

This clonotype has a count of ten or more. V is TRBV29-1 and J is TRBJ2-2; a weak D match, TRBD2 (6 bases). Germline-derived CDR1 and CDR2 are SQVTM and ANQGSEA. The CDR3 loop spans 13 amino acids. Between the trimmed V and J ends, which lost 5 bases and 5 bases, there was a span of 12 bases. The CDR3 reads CSVSGGGTGELFF. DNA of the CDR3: TGCAGCGTTTCTGGCGGAGGGACCGGGGAGCTGTTTTTT.

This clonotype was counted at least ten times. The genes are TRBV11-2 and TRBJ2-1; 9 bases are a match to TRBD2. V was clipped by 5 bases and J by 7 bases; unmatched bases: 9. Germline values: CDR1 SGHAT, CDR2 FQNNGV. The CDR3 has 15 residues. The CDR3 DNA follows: TGTGCCAGCAGCCCCGAGGCGGGGGGGACGAATGAGCAGTTCTTC. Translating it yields CASSPEAGGTNEQFF. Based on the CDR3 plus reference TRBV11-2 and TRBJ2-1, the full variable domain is EAGVAQSPRYKIIEKRQSVAFWCNPISGHATLYWYQQILGQGPKLLIQFQNNGVVDDSQLPKDRFSAERLKGVDSTLKIQPAKLEDSAVYLCASSPEAGGTNEQFFGPGTRLTVL.

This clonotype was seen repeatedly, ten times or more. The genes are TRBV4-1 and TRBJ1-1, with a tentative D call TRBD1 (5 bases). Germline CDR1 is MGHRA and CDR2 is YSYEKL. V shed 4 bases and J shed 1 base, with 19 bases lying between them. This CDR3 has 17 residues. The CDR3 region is CASSPQTTVFRNTEAFF. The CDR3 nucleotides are TGCGCCAGCAGCCCCCAAACGACAGTTTTCCGGAACACTGAAGCTTTCTTT.

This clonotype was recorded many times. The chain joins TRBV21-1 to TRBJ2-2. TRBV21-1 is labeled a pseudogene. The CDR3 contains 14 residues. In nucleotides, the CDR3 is TGTGCCAGCAGCAAATACAGATACACCGGGGAGCTGTTTTTT. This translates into CASSKYRYTGELFF.

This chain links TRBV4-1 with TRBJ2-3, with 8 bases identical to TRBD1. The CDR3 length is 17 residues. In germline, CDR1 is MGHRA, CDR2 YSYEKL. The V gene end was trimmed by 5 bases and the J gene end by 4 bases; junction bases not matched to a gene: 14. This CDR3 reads CASSSPRGQGASDTQYF. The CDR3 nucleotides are TGCGCCAGCAGCTCCCCCCGGGGGCAGGGGGCCTCAGATACGCAGTATTTT.